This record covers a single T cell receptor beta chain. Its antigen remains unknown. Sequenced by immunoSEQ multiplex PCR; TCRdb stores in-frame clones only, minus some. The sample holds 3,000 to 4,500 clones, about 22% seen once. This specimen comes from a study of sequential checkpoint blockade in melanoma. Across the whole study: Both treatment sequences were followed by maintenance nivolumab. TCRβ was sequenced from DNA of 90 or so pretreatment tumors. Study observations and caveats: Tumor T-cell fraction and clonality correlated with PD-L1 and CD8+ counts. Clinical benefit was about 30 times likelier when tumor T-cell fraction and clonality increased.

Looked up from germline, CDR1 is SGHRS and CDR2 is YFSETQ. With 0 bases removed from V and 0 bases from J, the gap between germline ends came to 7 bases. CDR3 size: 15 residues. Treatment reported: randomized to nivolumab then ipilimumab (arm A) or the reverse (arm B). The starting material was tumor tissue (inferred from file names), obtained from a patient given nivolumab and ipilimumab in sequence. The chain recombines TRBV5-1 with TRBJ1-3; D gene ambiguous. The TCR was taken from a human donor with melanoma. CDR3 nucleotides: TGCGCCAGCAGCTTGGAGGCACTCTCTGGAAACACCATATATTTT. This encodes CASSLEALSGNTIYF.